The entry below describes one T cell receptor beta chain. This sample was included in a study of blood T cell repertoires in COVID-19. About the study: The United States, Italy and Spain supplied acute and convalescent COVID-19 samples.

The V gene lost 7 bases and the J gene lost 7 bases, with 11 bases spanning the gap. This CDR3 has 13 amino acids. Germline CDR1 is SNHLY and CDR2 is FYNNEI. Enrolment of Seattle patients took place during active infection, and they were followed longitudinally. As handled by the study authors: Using reference gene primer amplification, nucleated cell counts were estimated. Data came from immunoSEQ multiplex PCR; TCRdb stores just in-frame clones and leaves some out. That table furnishes V, J and clone size, whereas the DNA furnished D and trimming. The data hold roughly 180,000 clones, with 70% to 90% observed a single time.

The rearrangement uses TRBV2 and TRBJ1-6; D might be TRBD1 (6 bases). The sequence came from a woman aged 45-65 years with COVID-19, enrolled during active disease. The material sequenced was peripheral blood. Here the CDR3 DNA reads TGTGCCAGCACCGGGACACCGAATTCACCCCTCCACTTT. It yields the protein CASTGTPNSPLHF.